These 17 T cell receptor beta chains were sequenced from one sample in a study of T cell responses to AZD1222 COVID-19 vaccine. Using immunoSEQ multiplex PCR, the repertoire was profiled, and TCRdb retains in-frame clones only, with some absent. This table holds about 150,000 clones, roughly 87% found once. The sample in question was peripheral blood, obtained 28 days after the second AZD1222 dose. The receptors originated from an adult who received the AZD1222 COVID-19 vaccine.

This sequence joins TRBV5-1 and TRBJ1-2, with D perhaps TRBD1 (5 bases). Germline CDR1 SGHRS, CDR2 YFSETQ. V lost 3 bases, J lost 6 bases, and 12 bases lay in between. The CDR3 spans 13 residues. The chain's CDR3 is CASSSSGLDGYTF. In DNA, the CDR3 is TGCGCCAGCAGCTCCTCGGGACTGGATGGCTACACCTTC.

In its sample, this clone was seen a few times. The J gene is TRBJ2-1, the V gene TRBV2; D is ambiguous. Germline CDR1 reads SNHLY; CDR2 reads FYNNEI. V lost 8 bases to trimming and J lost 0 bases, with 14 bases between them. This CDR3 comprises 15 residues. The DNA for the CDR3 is TGTGCCAGCCCCCAAACTATGAGCTCCTACAATGAGCAGTTCTTC. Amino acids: CASPQTMSSYNEQFF.

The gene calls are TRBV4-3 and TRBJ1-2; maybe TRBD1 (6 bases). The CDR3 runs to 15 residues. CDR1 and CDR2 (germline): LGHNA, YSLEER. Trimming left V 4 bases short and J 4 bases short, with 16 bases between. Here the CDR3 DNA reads TGCGCCAGCAGCCCCGCTGACTTGGACAGCTATGGCTACACCTTC. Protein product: CASSPADLDSYGYTF.

CDR3 in amino acids: CASSRPDRINEQFF. CDR3 in DNA: TGTGCCAGCAGCCGACCAGACCGTATCAATGAGCAGTTCTTC. This chain links TRBV13 with TRBJ2-1; the D is unclear. The CDR3 totals 14 residues. The germline V gene encodes CDR1 PRHDT and CDR2 FYEKMQ (reference sequence). With 5 bases removed from V and 6 bases from J, the gap between germline ends came to 14 bases. Looking up the rest from reference TRBV13 and TRBJ2-1 gives the full variable domain: AAGVIQSPRHLIKEKRETATLKCYPIPRHDTVYWYQQGPGQDPQFLISFYEKMQSDKGSIPDRFSAQQFSDYHSELNMSSLELGDSALYFCASSRPDRINEQFFGPGTRLTVL.

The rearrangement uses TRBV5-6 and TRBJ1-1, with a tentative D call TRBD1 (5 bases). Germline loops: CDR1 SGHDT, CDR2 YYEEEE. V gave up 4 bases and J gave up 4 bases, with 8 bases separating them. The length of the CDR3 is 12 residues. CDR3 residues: CASSRTGTEAFF. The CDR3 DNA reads TGTGCCAGCAGCCGAACAGGCACTGAAGCTTTCTTT. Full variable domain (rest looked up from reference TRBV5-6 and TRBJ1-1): DAGVTQSPTHLIKTRGQQVTLRCSPKSGHDTVSWYQQALGQGPQFIFQYYEEEERQRGNFPDRFSGHQFPNYSSELNVNALLLGDSALYLCASSRTGTEAFFGQGTRLTVV.

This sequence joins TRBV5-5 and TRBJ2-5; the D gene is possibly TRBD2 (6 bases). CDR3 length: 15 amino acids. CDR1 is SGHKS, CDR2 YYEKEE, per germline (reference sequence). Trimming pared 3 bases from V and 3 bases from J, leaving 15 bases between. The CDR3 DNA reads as TGTGCCAGCAGCTGGGCGGGACTTACAAAAGAGACCCAGTACTTC. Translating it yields CASSWAGLTKETQYF.

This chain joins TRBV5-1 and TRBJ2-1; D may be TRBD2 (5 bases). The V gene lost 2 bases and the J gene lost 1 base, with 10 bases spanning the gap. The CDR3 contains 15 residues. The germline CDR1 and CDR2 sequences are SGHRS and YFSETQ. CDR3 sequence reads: CASSFGRTSYNEQFF. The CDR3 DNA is TGCGCCAGCAGCTTCGGCAGGACTTCCTACAATGAGCAGTTCTTC.

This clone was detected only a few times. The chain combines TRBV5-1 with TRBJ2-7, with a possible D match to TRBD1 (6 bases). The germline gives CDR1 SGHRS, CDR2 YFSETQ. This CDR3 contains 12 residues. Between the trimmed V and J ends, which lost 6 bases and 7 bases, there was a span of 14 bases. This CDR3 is CASTRGSGEQYF. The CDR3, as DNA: TGCGCCAGCACCAGGGGCTCCGGGGAGCAGTACTTC. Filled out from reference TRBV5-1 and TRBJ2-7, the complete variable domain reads KAGVTQTPRYLIKTRGQQVTLSCSPISGHRSVSWYQQTPGQGLQFLFEYFSETQRNKGNFPGRFSGRQFSNSRSEMNVSTLELGDSALYLCASTRGSGEQYFGPGTRLTVT.

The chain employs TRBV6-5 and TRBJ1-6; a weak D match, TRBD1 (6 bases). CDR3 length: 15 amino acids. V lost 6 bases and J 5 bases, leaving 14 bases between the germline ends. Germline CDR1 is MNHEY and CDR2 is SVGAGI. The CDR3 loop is CASRIQGSHNSPLHF. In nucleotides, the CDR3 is TGTGCCAGCAGGATACAGGGATCCCATAATTCACCCCTCCACTTT.

CDR3 sequence (DNA): TGTGCCATCAGTGGGGGACAGGTAGTGAACACTGAAGCTTTCTTT. It codes for CAISGGQVVNTEAFF. V and J are TRBV10-3 and TRBJ1-1; 8 nucleotides match TRBD1. In germline, CDR1 is ENHRY, CDR2 SYGVKD. Trimming cost V 4 bases and J 0 bases; bases outside gene matches: 4. This CDR3 is 15 amino acids long.

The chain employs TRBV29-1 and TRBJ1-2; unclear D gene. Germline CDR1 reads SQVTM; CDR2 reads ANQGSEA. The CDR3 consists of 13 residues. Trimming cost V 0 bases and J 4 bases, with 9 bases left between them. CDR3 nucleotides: TGCAGCGTTGAAGACCTAACTACCTATGGCTACACCTTC. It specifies CSVEDLTTYGYTF. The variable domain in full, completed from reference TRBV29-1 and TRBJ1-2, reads SAVISQKPSRDICQRGTSLTIQCQVDSQVTMMFWYRQQPGQSLTLIATANQGSEATYESGFVIDKFPISRPNLTFSTLTVSNMSPEDSSIYLCSVEDLTTYGYTFGSGTRLTVV.

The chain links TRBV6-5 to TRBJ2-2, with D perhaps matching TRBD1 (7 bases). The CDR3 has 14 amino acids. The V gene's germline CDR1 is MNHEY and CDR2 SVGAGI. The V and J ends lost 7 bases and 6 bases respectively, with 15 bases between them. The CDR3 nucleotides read TGTGCCAGCACGGGGCAGGGGGGATCCGGGGAGCTGTTTTTT. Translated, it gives CASTGQGGSGELFF.

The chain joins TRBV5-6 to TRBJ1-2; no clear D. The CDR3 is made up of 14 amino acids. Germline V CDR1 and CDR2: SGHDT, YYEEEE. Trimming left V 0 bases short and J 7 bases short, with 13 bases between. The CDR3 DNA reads TGTGCCAGCAGCTTGGCCAGAGGACCCGTTGGCTACACCTTC. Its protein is CASSLARGPVGYTF.

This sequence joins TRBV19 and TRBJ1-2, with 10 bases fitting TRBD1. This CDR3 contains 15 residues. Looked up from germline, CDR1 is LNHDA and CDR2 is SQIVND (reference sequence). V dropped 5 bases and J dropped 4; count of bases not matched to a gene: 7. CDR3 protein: CASSVPGTGVYGYTF. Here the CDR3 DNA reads TGTGCCAGTAGTGTCCCCGGGACAGGGGTCTATGGCTACACCTTC.

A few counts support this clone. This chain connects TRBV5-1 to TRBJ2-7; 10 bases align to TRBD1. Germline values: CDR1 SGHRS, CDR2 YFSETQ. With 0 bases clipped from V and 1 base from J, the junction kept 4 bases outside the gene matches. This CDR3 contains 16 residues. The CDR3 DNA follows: TGCGCCAGCAGCTTGGCAGGGACAGGGGATTCCTACGAGCAGTACTTC. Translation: CASSLAGTGDSYEQYF.

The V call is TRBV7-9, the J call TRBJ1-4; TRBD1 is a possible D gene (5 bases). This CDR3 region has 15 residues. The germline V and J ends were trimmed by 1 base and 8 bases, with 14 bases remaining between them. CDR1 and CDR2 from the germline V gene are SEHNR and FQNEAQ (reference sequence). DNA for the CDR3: TGTGCCAGCAGCTTAGTAATAGGGACGAGCGAAAAACTGTTTTTT. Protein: CASSLVIGTSEKLFF.

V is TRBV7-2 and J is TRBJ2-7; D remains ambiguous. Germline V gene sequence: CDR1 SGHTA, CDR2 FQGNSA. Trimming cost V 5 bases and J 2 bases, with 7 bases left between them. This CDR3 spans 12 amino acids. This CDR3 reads CASSASPYEQYF. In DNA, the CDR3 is TGTGCCAGCAGCGCCAGTCCCTACGAGCAGTACTTC.